The 26 T cell receptor beta chains in this list originate from one sample, sequenced in a study of T cell repertoires in cytomegalovirus infection. Their specific antigens are unknown. Via MiXCR, TCRdb re-called the reads, giving one row per CDR3 protein. The sample contains around 130,000 distinct CDR3 sequences, 24% of which appear only once. The sequenced sample consisted of PBMCs, sequenced either directly or after in vitro stimulation (not recorded which). The receptors were gathered from a human donor in good health (CMV status not recorded). Some clones in this sample may be carry-over from other donors' samples.

The chain combines TRBV24-1 with TRBJ2-1; a possible D gene is TRBD2 (6 bases). The ends were cut back, 10 bases at V and 1 base at J, with 10 bases in the middle. The CDR3 is 13 residues long. The V gene's germline CDR1 is KGHDR and CDR2 SFDVKD. For the CDR3, the DNA is TGTGCCACGGCTGCGGGGTCCTACAATGAGCAGTTCTTC. Encoded protein: CATAAGSYNEQFF.

This clonotype appeared a single time. The V call is TRBV6-5, the J call TRBJ2-6, with 8 positions matching TRBD1. The CDR3 is 15 residues long. The V and J ends lost 6 bases and 3 bases, in that order; junction bases with no gene match: 4. CDR1 is MNHEY, CDR2 SVGAGI, per germline. The CDR3 sequence: CASRQGAGGANVLTF. CDR3 nucleotides: TGTGCCAGCAGGCAGGGGGCAGGTGGGGCCAACGTCCTGACTTTC.

There are a few counts of this clonotype. The CDR3 DNA reads TGTGCCAGCAGTTTTTCCATTTTGGGCCGGGGCGAGCAGTACTTC. Protein sequence: CASSFSILGRGEQYF. The chain carries TRBV28 and TRBJ2-7, with D perhaps TRBD2 (5 bases). This CDR3 has 15 amino acids. V was trimmed by 3 bases and J by 6 bases, leaving 18 bases between them. Germline V gene sequence: CDR1 MDHEN, CDR2 SYDVKM.

The chain joins TRBV10-1 to TRBJ2-5; D might be TRBD2 (5 bases). The length of the CDR3 is 12 residues. In germline, CDR1 is WNHNN, CDR2 SYGVQD (reference sequence). V lost 10 bases and J lost 0, with 9 bases in between. The CDR3 coding sequence is TGCGCCAACCCGGACTACCAAGAGACCCAGTACTTC. The encoded protein is CANPDYQETQYF.

This clonotype was seen many times. This chain connects TRBV7-9 to TRBJ1-2; 7 positions agree with TRBD1. The CDR3 spans 17 residues. The ends lost 4 bases at V and 3 bases at J; junction bases unmatched: 14. Germline loops: CDR1 SEHNR, CDR2 FQNEAQ (reference sequence). The CDR3 DNA reads as TGTGCCAGCAGCTCGGGACAGAGAGCAGTTTCTGACTATGGCTACACCTTC. This codes for CASSSGQRAVSDYGYTF.

This clonotype has more than one count but fewer than ten. The chain combines TRBV4-1 with TRBJ1-1; the D is unclear. The CDR3 is made up of 15 amino acids. Looked up from germline, CDR1 is MGHRA and CDR2 is YSYEKL. V was trimmed by 0 bases and J by 0 bases, leaving 8 bases between them. The CDR3, as DNA: TGCGCCAGCAGCCAAGAACGGGATTTGAACACTGAAGCTTTCTTT. Protein product: CASSQERDLNTEAFF.

Only a few counts were recorded for this clonotype. The gene calls are TRBV28 and TRBJ2-7; weak D call: TRBD1 (5 bases). The germline V gene encodes CDR1 MDHEN and CDR2 SYDVKM. Trimming removed 4 bases at V and 7 bases at J, with 14 bases between. This CDR3 comprises 13 residues. The DNA for the CDR3 is TGTGCCAGCAGTTCCCTCAGGGTTTGGGAGCAGTACGTC. This translates into CASSSLRVWEQYV.

This clonotype was counted ten times or more. This chain joins TRBV7-3 and TRBJ1-1, with D maybe TRBD1 (5 bases). In germline, CDR1 is SGHTA, CDR2 FQGTGA. With 0 bases removed from V and 12 bases from J, the gap between germline ends came to 14 bases. The CDR3 spans 13 residues. CDR3 DNA: TGTGCCAGCAGCTTAACGAATACAGGAGGAACTTTCTTT. Encoded protein: CASSLTNTGGTFF.

The V call is TRBV9, the J call TRBJ2-1; 8 bases are a match to TRBD2. The germline gives CDR1 SGDLS, CDR2 YYNGEE. The CDR3 runs to 15 residues. Trimming cost V 3 bases and J 8 bases; bases outside gene matches: 10. The CDR3 sequence: CASSAGTRTVDEQFF. CDR3 DNA sequence: TGTGCCAGCAGCGCCGGGACTAGGACTGTCGATGAGCAGTTCTTC.

This clonotype showed up many times. The genes are TRBV7-9 and TRBJ2-3; 8 bases fit TRBD2. Germline trimming cut 3 bases from V and 4 bases from J; bases unmatched to any gene: 9. Per germline, CDR1 SEHNR and CDR2 FQNEAQ (reference sequence). The CDR3 totals 16 residues. The CDR3 nucleotides are TGTGCCAGCAGCTTGCGGAGCGGGAGCTCAGCAGATACGCAGTATTTT. It translates to CASSLRSGSSADTQYF.

This clonotype was observed a handful of times. This chain joins TRBV6-6 and TRBJ1-5; D is uncertain. Germline V lookup: CDR1 MNHNY, CDR2 SVGAGI (reference sequence). The V end lost 0 bases, the J end lost 3 bases, and 9 bases lay between the germline ends. The CDR3 is made up of 15 amino acids. CDR3 sequence: CASSYSGVTNQPQHF. The CDR3 bases are TGTGCCAGCAGTTACTCTGGGGTTACCAATCAGCCCCAGCATTTT.

Written as DNA, the CDR3 is TGTGCCAGCAGCTTGGAGGAGGCGGGCACAGATACGCAGTATTTT. Residues: CASSLEEAGTDTQYF. The rearrangement uses TRBV5-4 and TRBJ2-3, with a weak D call TRBD2 (5 bases). The CDR3 covers 15 residues. Trimming stripped 0 bases from V and 1 base from J, with 9 bases between. Germline V gives CDR1 SGHNT, CDR2 YYREEE (reference sequence).

This clonotype came up a few times. The chain recombines TRBV7-9 with TRBJ1-2, with TRBD1 matching 8 bases. CDR1 and CDR2 from the germline V gene are SEHNR and FQNEAQ (reference sequence). The CDR3 runs 14 residues. Germline trimming cut 5 bases from V and 8 bases from J; bases unmatched to any gene: 10. CDR3 residues: CASSGARGLGGYTF. The DNA of the CDR3 is TGTGCCAGCAGCGGCGCCAGGGGGCTTGGGGGCTACACCTTC.

Only a few counts were recorded for this clonotype. V is TRBV7-2 and J is TRBJ2-7; the D gene is possibly TRBD1 (6 bases). The CDR3 runs 14 residues. V gave up 4 bases and J gave up 7 bases, with 17 bases separating them. Germline V lookup: CDR1 SGHTA, CDR2 FQGNSA. The CDR3 region is CASSSPGHPWEQYF. DNA for the CDR3: TGTGCCAGCAGCTCACCGGGACATCCTTGGGAGCAGTACTTC.

The chain uses TRBV11-2 and TRBJ2-3; TRBD1 aligns across 10 bases. CDR1 is SGHAT and CDR2 is FQNNGV in the germline V gene. The CDR3 loop spans 21 amino acids. The ends lost 6 bases at V and 0 bases at J; junction bases unmatched: 21. CDR3 in amino acids: CASRPTIPGQGPRASTDTQYF. The CDR3 DNA follows: TGTGCCAGCAGACCTACCATTCCGGGACAGGGGCCCCGTGCTAGCACAGATACGCAGTATTTT.

The chain uses TRBV4-1 and TRBJ1-4, with TRBD1 matching 8 bases. The V gene end was trimmed by 3 bases and the J gene end by 7 bases; junction bases not matched to a gene: 7. This CDR3 has 15 amino acids. Germline CDR1 reads MGHRA; CDR2 reads YSYEKL. The CDR3 nucleotides are TGCGCCAGCAGCCAGGTGACAGGGGTTGTTGAAAAACTGTTTTTT. Translating gives CASSQVTGVVEKLFF.

The chain uses TRBV11-3 and TRBJ2-1; tentatively, D is TRBD1 or TRBD2 (5 bases each). V was pared by 8 bases and J by 1 base, with 15 bases between. Germline CDR1 and CDR2: SGHNT and YENEEA. The CDR3 consists of 15 residues. The CDR3 protein is CASGAGGSSYNEQFF. For the CDR3, the DNA is TGTGCCAGCGGGGCCGGAGGCTCTTCCTACAATGAGCAGTTCTTC.

The genes are TRBV12-3 or TRBV12-4 and TRBJ1-1, with 10 positions matching TRBD1. This CDR3 comprises 13 residues. Germline trimming cut 6 bases from V and 4 bases from J; bases unmatched to any gene: 2. CDR3 loop: CASSGQGGTEAFF. The CDR3 DNA follows: TGTGCCAGCAGCGGACAGGGGGGCACTGAAGCTTTCTTT.

The V and J genes are TRBV20-1 and TRBJ2-1; 12 nucleotides line up with TRBD2. CDR1 DFQATT and CDR2 SNEGSKA come from the germline V gene (reference sequence). V trimming: 0 bases; J trimming: 15 bases; junction bases outside the gene matches: 18. This CDR3 region has 17 residues. The DNA for the CDR3 is TGCAGTGCTAGAGATCCTGAGGGGTTGGGACTAGCGGGTCGGCGGTTCTTC. Residues: CSARDPEGLGLAGRRFF.

The chain is built from TRBV24-1 and TRBJ2-3, with 9 nucleotides matching TRBD1. V gave up 9 bases and J gave up 4 bases; unmatched junction bases: 10. The CDR3 contains 15 residues. Per the germline V gene, CDR1 is KGHDR and CDR2 is SFDVKD. The CDR3 spells CATSQGQGFADTQYF. The CDR3 nucleotides read TGTGCCACCTCTCAGGGACAGGGTTTCGCAGATACGCAGTATTTT.

The rearrangement links TRBV28 to TRBJ1-1; D call uncertain. CDR1 and CDR2 (germline): MDHEN, SYDVKM. V was shortened by 8 bases and J by 7 bases, with 14 bases between the two germline ends. CDR3 size: 12 residues. The CDR3 reads CASRGSKNEAFF. CDR3 bases: TGTGCCAGCCGGGGTTCTAAGAATGAAGCTTTCTTT. Full variable domain (outside the CDR3, taken from reference TRBV28 and TRBJ1-1): DVKVTQSSRYLVKRTGEKVFLECVQDMDHENMFWYRQDPGLGLRLIYFSYDVKMKEKGDIPEGYSVSREKKERFSLILESASTNQTSMYLCASRGSKNEAFFGQGTRLTVV.

This clonotype was seen ten or more times. This chain joins TRBV6-2 or TRBV6-3 and TRBJ2-1, with a tentative D call TRBD2 (6 bases). This CDR3 has 16 amino acids. Germline-derived CDR1 and CDR2 are MNHEY and SVGEGT. Trimming removed 2 bases from V and 7 bases from J, with 18 bases in between. DNA of the CDR3: TGTGCCAGCAGTTACGTGCTAGCGACCCCCAAAAATGAGCAGTTCTTC. Its translation: CASSYVLATPKNEQFF.

J is TRBJ1-2 and V is TRBV10-3; maybe TRBD1 (5 bases). V gave up 6 bases and J gave up 9 bases, with 23 bases separating them. The CDR3 is 15 amino acids. Per germline, CDR1 ENHRY and CDR2 SYGVKD. CDR3 in amino acids: CAIRAAGVDEGSYTF. Written as DNA, the CDR3 is TGTGCCATCAGGGCCGCGGGGGTAGACGAGGGTAGCTACACCTTC.

This clonotype was seen a few times. The rearrangement uses TRBV11-2 and TRBJ2-1; 11 nucleotides agree with TRBD2. The length of the CDR3 is 16 residues. Trimming took 5 bases from V and 4 from J; bases not matched to a gene: 7. From germline, CDR1 is SGHAT and CDR2 FQNNGV. CDR3 loop: CASSNPTSGTYNEQFF. CDR3 DNA sequence: TGTGCCAGCAGCAACCCGACTAGCGGGACTTACAATGAGCAGTTCTTC.

The sample holds many counts of this clonotype. J is TRBJ2-7 and V is TRBV7-2; TRBD1 or TRBD2 may be the D gene (6 bases each). The CDR3 spans 15 residues. With 1 base removed from V and 4 bases from J, the gap between germline ends came to 14 bases. Germline V gene sequence: CDR1 SGHTA, CDR2 FQGNSA. CDR3 sequence (DNA): TGTGCCAGCAGCTTAGTTCGGGGGCTCAGGTACGAGCAGTACTTC. It is translated as CASSLVRGLRYEQYF.

This chain connects TRBV7-9 to TRBJ2-7; 7 bases align to TRBD2. The germline V gene has CDR1 SEHNR and CDR2 FQNEAQ (reference sequence). J was trimmed by 6 bases and V by 2 bases; bases with no gene match: 10. The CDR3 is made up of 15 amino acids. The DNA of the CDR3 is TGTGCCAGCAGCTTATCCGTAGCGGGTATGACCGAGCAGTACGTC. It specifies CASSLSVAGMTEQYV.